A selection of T cell receptor beta chains follows, all from one sample in a study of blood T cell repertoires in COVID-19. The method was immunoSEQ multiplex PCR; TCRdb's version includes in-frame clones alone and lacks a portion of them. The sample holds approximately 500,000 clones, approximately 88% seen once. The sequencing input was peripheral blood. The receptors were sampled from a woman in her fifties or sixties with COVID-19, enrolled during active disease. The CDR3 runs from the conserved cysteine through the conserved F or W. D genes are given only for firm matches. Size tells how often a clone was seen (once, few, many) or the class of an expanded clone, and some rows leave it out.

V gene	clone size	CDR3 length	D gene	J gene	CDR3 protein	CDR3 DNA
TRBV27	-	13	-	TRBJ1-3	CASSRVGGNTIYF	TGTGCCAGCAGTCGTGTCGGGGGAAACACCATATATTTT
TRBV3-1/TRBV3-2	-	13	-	TRBJ1-1	CASSRVTNTEAFF	TGTGCCAGCAGCCGAGTTACGAACACTGAAGCTTTCTTT
TRBV29-1	-	11	-	TRBJ2-1	CSFRQNNEQFF	TGCAGCTTTCGACAGAACAATGAGCAGTTCTTC
TRBV4-1	-	17	-	TRBJ2-7	CASSQDSWDIGDYEQYF	TGCGCCAGCAGCCAAGATTCGTGGGACATCGGGGACTACGAGCAGTACTTC
TRBV9	-	14	-	TRBJ2-1	CASTPAGSVNEQFF	TGTGCCAGCACCCCGGCAGGGTCTGTCAATGAGCAGTTCTTC
TRBV3-1/TRBV3-2	-	13	TRBD2	TRBJ2-3	CASSQGGGSTQYF	TGTGCCAGCAGCCAAGGGGGGGGGAGTACGCAGTATTTT
TRBV12-3/TRBV12-4	-	13	TRBD1	TRBJ1-1	CASSGQGNTEAFF	TGTGCCAGCTCCGGACAGGGGAACACTGAAGCTTTCTTT
TRBV9	-	15	TRBD1	TRBJ1-3	CASSPNRGRGDTIYF	TGTGCCAGCAGCCCTAACAGGGGGCGAGGGGACACCATATATTTT
TRBV2	once	13	TRBD1	TRBJ1-1	CASSFTGGDGAFF	TGTGCCAGCAGTTTCACAGGGGGCGACGGAGCTTTCTTT
TRBV6-5	-	15	TRBD1	TRBJ1-6	CASSSYRGGVSPLHF	TGTGCCAGCAGTTCTTACAGGGGAGGAGTTTCACCCCTCCACTTT
TRBV30	-	14	TRBD1	TRBJ1-2	CAWDRQGENYGYTF	TGTGCCTGGGACCGTCAGGGGGAGAACTATGGCTACACCTTC
TRBV5-4	-	16	TRBD1	TRBJ1-2	CASSFQGQGGVLGYTF	TGTGCCAGCAGCTTCCAGGGACAGGGTGGAGTGTTGGGCTACACCTTC
TRBV14	-	15	TRBD2	TRBJ2-5	CASSQSRGGAETQYF	TGTGCCAGCAGCCAATCCCGGGGGGGCGCGGAGACCCAGTACTTC
TRBV28	-	14	-	TRBJ2-7	CASSLVGASYEQYF	TGTGCCAGCAGTTTAGTGGGGGCATCATACGAGCAGTACTTC
TRBV18	-	17	TRBD1	TRBJ2-2	CASSPDIQGANTGELFF	TGTGCCAGCTCACCCGATATACAGGGGGCGAACACCGGGGAGCTGTTTTTT
TRBV11-2	-	15	-	TRBJ2-3	CASSLGGVRSDTQYF	TGTGCCAGCAGCTTGGGTGGAGTTCGGTCAGATACGCAGTATTTT
TRBV27	-	14	-	TRBJ1-4	CATKGRSPNEKLFF	TGTGCCACCAAGGGGCGGAGCCCAAATGAAAAACTGTTTTTT
TRBV30	-	15	TRBD2	TRBJ2-7	CAWSGLAGGSYEQYF	TGTGCCTGGAGTGGTCTAGCGGGGGGATCCTACGAGCAGTACTTC
TRBV12-3/TRBV12-4	-	13	-	TRBJ1-1	CASSFRSAYEAFF	TGTGCCAGCAGTTTCAGGTCGGCCTATGAAGCTTTCTTT
TRBV2	few	16	-	TRBJ1-6	CASEGGSGTYNSPLHF	TGTGCCAGCGAAGGGGGTTCTGGGACCTATAATTCACCCCTCCACTTT
TRBV6-4	-	19	TRBD1	TRBJ1-1	CASSAPLAGTGMGNTEAFF	TGTGCCAGCAGTGCCCCCCTTGCAGGGACAGGGATGGGGAACACTGAAGCTTTCTTT
TRBV4-1	-	14	-	TRBJ2-3	CASSQDPYTDTQYF	TGCGCCAGCAGCCAAGACCCCTACACAGATACGCAGTATTTT
TRBV28	-	15	TRBD2	TRBJ2-7	CASSFLVAGGYEQYF	TGTGCCAGCAGCTTTCTGGTAGCGGGGGGCTACGAGCAGTACTTC
TRBV27	-	17	TRBD2	TRBJ2-1	CASSLIRGLQMGNEQFF	TGTGCCAGCAGTTTGATTAGGGGACTACAGATGGGCAATGAGCAGTTCTTC
TRBV4-1	few	16	TRBD2	TRBJ2-2	CASSKRTSGNTGELFF	TGCGCCAGCAGCAAAAGGACTAGCGGAAACACCGGGGAGCTGTTTTTT
TRBV10-3	-	14	TRBD1	TRBJ2-1	CAIWQGVFFNEQFF	TGTGCCATCTGGCAGGGGGTATTTTTCAATGAGCAGTTCTTC
TRBV12-2	-	14	-	TRBJ1-1	CASRLNVTSTEAFF	TGTGCAAGTCGCTTGAACGTAACGAGCACTGAAGCTTTCTTT